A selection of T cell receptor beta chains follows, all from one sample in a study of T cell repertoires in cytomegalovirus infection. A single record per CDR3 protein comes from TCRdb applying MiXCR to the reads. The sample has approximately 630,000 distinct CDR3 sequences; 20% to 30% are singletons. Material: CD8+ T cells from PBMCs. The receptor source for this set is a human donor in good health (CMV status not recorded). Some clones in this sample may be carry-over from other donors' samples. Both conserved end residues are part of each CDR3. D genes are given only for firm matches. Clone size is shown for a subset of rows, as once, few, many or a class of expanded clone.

CDR3aa: CASSFGTYEFQETQYF
CDR3nt: TGTGCCAGCAGTTTCGGAACTTACGAATTCCAAGAGACCCAGTACTTC
abundance: .
j_gene: TRBJ2-5
v_gene: TRBV12-3/TRBV12-4
d_gene: .

CDR3aa: CATSGERNTEAFF
CDR3nt: TGTGCCACCAGCGGAGAGAGGAACACTGAAGCTTTCTTT
abundance: .
j_gene: TRBJ1-1
v_gene: TRBV15
d_gene: .

CDR3aa: CASSSAGGARSGELFF
CDR3nt: TGTGCCAGCAGTTCCGCAGGGGGCGCGAGGTCCGGGGAGCTGTTTTTT
abundance: few
j_gene: TRBJ2-2
v_gene: TRBV12-3/TRBV12-4
d_gene: TRBD1

CDR3aa: CASSQPSYRVVDQPQHF
CDR3nt: TGTGCCAGCAGTCAACCCAGCTACAGGGTTGTGGATCAGCCCCAGCATTTT
abundance: many
j_gene: TRBJ1-5
v_gene: TRBV28
d_gene: .

CDR3aa: CATSWNTGELFF
CDR3nt: TGTGCCACCTCGTGGAACACCGGGGAGCTGTTTTTT
abundance: few
j_gene: TRBJ2-2
v_gene: TRBV28
d_gene: .

CDR3aa: CSVEVSSQERRFEGYTF
CDR3nt: TGCAGCGTTGAAGTGTCTTCCCAAGAAAGGAGGTTCGAAGGCTACACCTTC
abundance: once
j_gene: TRBJ1-2
v_gene: TRBV29-1
d_gene: .

CDR3aa: CASSQDWAIQETQYF
CDR3nt: TGCGCCAGCAGCCAAGATTGGGCGATCCAAGAGACCCAGTACTTC
abundance: .
j_gene: TRBJ2-5
v_gene: TRBV4-1
d_gene: .

CDR3aa: CASSFGREGSEQYF
CDR3nt: TGTGCCAGCAGTTTCGGCAGGGAGGGGTCCGAGCAGTACTTC
abundance: .
j_gene: TRBJ2-7
v_gene: TRBV27
d_gene: TRBD2

CDR3aa: CATSIPGTANEQFF
CDR3nt: TGTGCCACCAGCATACCCGGGACAGCCAATGAGCAGTTCTTC
abundance: .
j_gene: TRBJ2-1
v_gene: TRBV15
d_gene: TRBD1

CDR3aa: CASQPSGGSSWETQYF
CDR3nt: TGTGCCAGCCAACCAAGTGGGGGCTCATCGTGGGAGACCCAGTACTTC
abundance: few
j_gene: TRBJ2-5
v_gene: TRBV28
d_gene: .

CDR3aa: CASSLGGAETEAFF
CDR3nt: TGTGCCAGCAGTTTAGGGGGCGCCGAGACTGAAGCTTTCTTT
abundance: many
j_gene: TRBJ1-1
v_gene: TRBV28
d_gene: .

CDR3aa: CALRRGTGELFF
CDR3nt: TGCGCCCTCAGAAGGGGAACCGGGGAGCTGTTTTTT
abundance: .
j_gene: TRBJ2-2
v_gene: TRBV5-1
d_gene: .

CDR3aa: CASSLAPGQGLAGELFF
CDR3nt: TGTGCCAGCAGCTTAGCCCCTGGACAGGGGTTAGCCGGGGAGCTGTTTTTT
abundance: many
j_gene: TRBJ2-2
v_gene: TRBV7-9
d_gene: TRBD1

CDR3aa: CSAAPGTSISREYNEQFF
CDR3nt: TGCAGTGCTGCCCCCGGGACTAGTATAAGTCGGGAGTACAATGAGCAGTTCTTC
abundance: few
j_gene: TRBJ2-1
v_gene: TRBV20-1
d_gene: TRBD2